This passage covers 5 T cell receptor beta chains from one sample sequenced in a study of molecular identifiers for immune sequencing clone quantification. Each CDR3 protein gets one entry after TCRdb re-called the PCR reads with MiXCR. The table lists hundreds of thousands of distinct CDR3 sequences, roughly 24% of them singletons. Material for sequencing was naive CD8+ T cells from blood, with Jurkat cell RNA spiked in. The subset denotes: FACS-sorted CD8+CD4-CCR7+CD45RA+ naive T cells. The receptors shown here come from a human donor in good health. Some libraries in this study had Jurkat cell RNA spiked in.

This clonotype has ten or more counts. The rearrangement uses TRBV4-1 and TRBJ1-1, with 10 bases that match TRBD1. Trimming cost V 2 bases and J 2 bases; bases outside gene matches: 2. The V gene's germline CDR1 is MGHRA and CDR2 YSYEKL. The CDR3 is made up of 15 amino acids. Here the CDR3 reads CASSQLTGGNTEAFF. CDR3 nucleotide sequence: TGCGCCAGCAGCCAATTGACAGGGGGCAACACTGAAGCTTTCTTT.

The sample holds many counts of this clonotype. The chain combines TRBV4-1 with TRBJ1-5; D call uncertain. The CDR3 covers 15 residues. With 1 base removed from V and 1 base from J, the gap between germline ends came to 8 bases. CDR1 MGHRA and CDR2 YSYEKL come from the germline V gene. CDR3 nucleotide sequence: TGCGCCAGCAGCCAAGGGCAGAAGAGCAATCAGCCCCAGCATTTT. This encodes CASSQGQKSNQPQHF.

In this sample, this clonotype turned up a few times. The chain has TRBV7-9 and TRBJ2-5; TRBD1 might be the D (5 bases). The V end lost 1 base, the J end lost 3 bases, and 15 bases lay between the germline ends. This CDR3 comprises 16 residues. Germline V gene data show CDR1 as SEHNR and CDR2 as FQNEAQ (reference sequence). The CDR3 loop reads CASSLEKVAGKETQYF. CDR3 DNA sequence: TGTGCCAGCAGCTTAGAGAAAGTTGCAGGGAAAGAGACCCAGTACTTC.

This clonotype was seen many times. CDR3 nucleotide sequence: TGTGCCAGCAGTTACTCGACACCAGAAAATCAGCCCCAGCATTTT. Its protein product is CASSYSTPENQPQHF. This chain connects TRBV6-5 to TRBJ1-5; no clear D. V lost 0 bases to trimming and J lost 4 bases, with 10 bases between them. Germline V gives CDR1 MNHEY, CDR2 SVGAGI. The CDR3 has 15 residues.

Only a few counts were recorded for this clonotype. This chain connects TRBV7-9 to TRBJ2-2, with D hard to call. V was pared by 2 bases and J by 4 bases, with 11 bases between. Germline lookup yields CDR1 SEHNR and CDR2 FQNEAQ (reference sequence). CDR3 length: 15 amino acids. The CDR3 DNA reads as TGTGCCAGCAGCTTAATCCCCTCGCCCACCGGGGAGCTGTTTTTT. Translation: CASSLIPSPTGELFF. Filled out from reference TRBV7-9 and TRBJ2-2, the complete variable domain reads DTGVSQNPRHKITKRGQNVTFRCDPISEHNRLYWYRQTLGQGPEFLTYFQNEAQLEKSRLLSDRFSAERPKGSFSTLEIQRTEQGDSAMYLCASSLIPSPTGELFFGEGSRLTVL.